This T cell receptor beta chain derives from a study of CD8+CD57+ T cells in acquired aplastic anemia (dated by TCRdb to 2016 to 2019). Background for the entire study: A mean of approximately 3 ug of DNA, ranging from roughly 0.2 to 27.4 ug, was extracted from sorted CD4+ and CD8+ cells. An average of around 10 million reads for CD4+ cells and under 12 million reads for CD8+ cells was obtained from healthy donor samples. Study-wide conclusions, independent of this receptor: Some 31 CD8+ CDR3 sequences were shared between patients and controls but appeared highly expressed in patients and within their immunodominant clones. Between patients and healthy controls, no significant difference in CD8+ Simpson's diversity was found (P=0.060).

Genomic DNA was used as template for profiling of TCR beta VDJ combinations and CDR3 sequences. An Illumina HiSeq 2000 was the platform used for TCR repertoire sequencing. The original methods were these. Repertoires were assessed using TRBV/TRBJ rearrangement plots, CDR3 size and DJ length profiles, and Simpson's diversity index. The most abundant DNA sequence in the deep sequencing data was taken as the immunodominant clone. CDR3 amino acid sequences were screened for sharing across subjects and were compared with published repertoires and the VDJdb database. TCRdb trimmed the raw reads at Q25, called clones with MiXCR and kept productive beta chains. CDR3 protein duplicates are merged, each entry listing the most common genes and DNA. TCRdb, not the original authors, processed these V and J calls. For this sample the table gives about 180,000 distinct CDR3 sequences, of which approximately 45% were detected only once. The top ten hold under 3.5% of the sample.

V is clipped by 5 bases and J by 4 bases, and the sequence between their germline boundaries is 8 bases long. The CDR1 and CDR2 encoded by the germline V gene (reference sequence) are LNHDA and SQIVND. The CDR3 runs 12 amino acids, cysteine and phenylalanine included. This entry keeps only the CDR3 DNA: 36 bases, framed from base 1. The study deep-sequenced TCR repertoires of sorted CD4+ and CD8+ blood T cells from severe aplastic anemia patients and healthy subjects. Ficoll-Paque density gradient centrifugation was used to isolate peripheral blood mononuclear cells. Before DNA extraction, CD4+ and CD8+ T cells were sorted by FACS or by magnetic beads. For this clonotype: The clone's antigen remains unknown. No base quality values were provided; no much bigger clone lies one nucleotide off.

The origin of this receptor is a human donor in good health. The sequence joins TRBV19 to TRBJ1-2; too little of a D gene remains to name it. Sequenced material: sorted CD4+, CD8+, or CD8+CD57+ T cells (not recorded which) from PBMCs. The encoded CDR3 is CASSGRGYGYTF. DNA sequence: TGTGCCAGTAGTGGGCGGGGCTATGGCTACACCTTC.